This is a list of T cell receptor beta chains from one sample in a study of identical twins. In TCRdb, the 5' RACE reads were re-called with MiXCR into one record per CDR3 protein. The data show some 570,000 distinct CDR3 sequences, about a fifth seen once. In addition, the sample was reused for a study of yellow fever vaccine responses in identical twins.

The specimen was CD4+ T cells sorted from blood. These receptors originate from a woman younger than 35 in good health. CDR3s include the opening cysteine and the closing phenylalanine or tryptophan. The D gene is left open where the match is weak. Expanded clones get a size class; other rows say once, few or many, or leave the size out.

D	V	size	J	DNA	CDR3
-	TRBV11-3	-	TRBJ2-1	TGTGCCAGCAGCTCTTGGACTACCGCCTACAATGAGCAGTTCTTC	CASSSWTTAYNEQFF
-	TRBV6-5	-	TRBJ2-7	TGTGCCAGCAGTTACTCGGACTCTGGTGTGAACGAGCAGTACTTC	CASSYSDSGVNEQYF
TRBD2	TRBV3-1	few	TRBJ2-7	TGTGCCAGCAGCCAAGCCCTAACTAGCGGGAGTGCCTACGAGCAGTACTTC	CASSQALTSGSAYEQYF
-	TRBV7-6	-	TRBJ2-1	TGTGCCAGCAGCTTTCTCCAAGCCCCGACAGAGCAGTTCTTC	CASSFLQAPTEQFF
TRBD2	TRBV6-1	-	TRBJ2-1	TGTGCCAGCACCGCAATGGTAGCGGGGGGCCCCTCCTACAATGAGCAGTTCTTC	CASTAMVAGGPSYNEQFF
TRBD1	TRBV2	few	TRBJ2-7	TGTGCCAGCAGTGAAGAATCGGGACAGGGGTACGAGCAGTACTTC	CASSEESGQGYEQYF
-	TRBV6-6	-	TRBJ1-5	TGTGCCAGCAGTTACGGGACGGAAACTAGCAATCAGCCCCAGCATTTT	CASSYGTETSNQPQHF
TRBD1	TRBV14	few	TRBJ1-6	TGTGCCAGCAGCCCCTACCCAGGACAGGGGAAGTCACCCCTCCACTTT	CASSPYPGQGKSPLHF
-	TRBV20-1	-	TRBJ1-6	TGCAGTGCTAGAGGGCCAGGGTCAAATTCACCCCTCCACTTT	CSARGPGSNSPLHF
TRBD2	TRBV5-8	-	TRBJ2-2	TGTGCCAGCAGGTTCTCTCTGCGGGGGGAAACGGGGGAGCTGTTTTTT	CASRFSLRGETGELFF
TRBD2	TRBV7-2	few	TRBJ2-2	TGTGCCAGCACCGACGACAGCGGGAGGAACGGGGAGCTGTTTTTT	CASTDDSGRNGELFF
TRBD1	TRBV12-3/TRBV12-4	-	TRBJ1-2	TGTGCCAGCAAGGATAAGGACAGGGATGGCTACACCTTC	CASKDKDRDGYTF
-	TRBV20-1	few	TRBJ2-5	TGCAGTGCTAGAGATCTGCTAGCATTACCGACCCAGTACTTC	CSARDLLALPTQYF
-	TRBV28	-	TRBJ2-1	TGTGCCAGCGTAGAGACGCGCCCGAGCTCCTACAATGAGCAGTTCTTC	CASVETRPSSYNEQFF
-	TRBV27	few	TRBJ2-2	TGTGCCAGCAGGCAGCCTGGGTTCACCGGGGAGCTGTTTTTT	CASRQPGFTGELFF
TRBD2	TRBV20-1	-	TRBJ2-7	TGCAGTGCGGGGACGGGAGGGCCCCACGAGCAGTACTTC	CSAGTGGPHEQYF
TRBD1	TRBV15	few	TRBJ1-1	TGTGCCACCAGCGGGGACAGGGGAGACACTGAAGCTTTCTTT	CATSGDRGDTEAFF
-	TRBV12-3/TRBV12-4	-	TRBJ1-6	TGTGCCAGCAGTGGACAGTTTAGTAATTCACCCCTCCACTTT	CASSGQFSNSPLHF
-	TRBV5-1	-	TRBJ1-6	TGCGCCAGCAGCTTGGGACCTGCGGATAATTCACCCCTCCACTTT	CASSLGPADNSPLHF
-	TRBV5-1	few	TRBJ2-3	TGCGCCAGCAGTGGGACAAGAAACACCGATACGCAGTATTTT	CASSGTRNTDTQYF
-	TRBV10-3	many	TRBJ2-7	TGTGCCACGGGCCGGGACAACTACGAGCAGTACTTC	CATGRDNYEQYF
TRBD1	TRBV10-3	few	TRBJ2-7	TGTGCCATCAGCGGCGGACAGGTTAACTACGAGCAGTACTTC	CAISGGQVNYEQYF
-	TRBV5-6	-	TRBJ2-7	TGTGCCAGCAGCTTGCCGACCGGGACCTCCTACGAGCAGTACTTC	CASSLPTGTSYEQYF
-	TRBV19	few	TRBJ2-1	TGTGCCAGTAGTATGGTCCAGAAGGGGCACAATGAGCAGTTCTTC	CASSMVQKGHNEQFF
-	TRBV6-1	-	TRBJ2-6	TGTGCCAGCCGGGCCGATCCCCTCTTGGCCAACGTCCTGACTTTC	CASRADPLLANVLTF
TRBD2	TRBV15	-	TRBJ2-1	TGTGCCACCAGCACCCCCGGGGGACTAGCGGGAGTGCACAATGAGCAGTTCTTC	CATSTPGGLAGVHNEQFF
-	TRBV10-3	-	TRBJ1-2	TGTGCCATCAGTGAGTCGAGGGTCCCGAACTATGGCTACACCTTC	CAISESRVPNYGYTF
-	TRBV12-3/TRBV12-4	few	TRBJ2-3	TGTGCCAGCAGTTTAAGAGGGGGGGATACGCAGTATTTT	CASSLRGGDTQYF
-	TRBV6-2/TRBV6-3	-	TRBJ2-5	TGTGCCAGCAGTTATTTTGACAGACAAGAGACCCAGTACTTC	CASSYFDRQETQYF
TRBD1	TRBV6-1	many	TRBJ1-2	TGTGCCAGCAGTCGGGACAGGGTGGAGGGCTACACCTTC	CASSRDRVEGYTF
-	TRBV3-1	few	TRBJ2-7	TGTGCCAGCAGCCCCTCAGTCTACGAGCAGTACTTC	CASSPSVYEQYF
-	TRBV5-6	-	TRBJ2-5	TGTGCCAGCAGCCTCTTCGACAGGAGTGGTGAGACCCAGTACTTC	CASSLFDRSGETQYF
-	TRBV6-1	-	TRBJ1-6	TGTGCCAGCAGTCCAGGTGGGGCGAATTCACCCCTCCACTTT	CASSPGGANSPLHF
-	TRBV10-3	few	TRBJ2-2	TGTGCCATCAGTGGTAGACCCTCCGGCTCAGTGAACACCGGGGAGCTGTTTTTT	CAISGRPSGSVNTGELFF
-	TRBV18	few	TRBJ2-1	TGTGCCAGCTCACCAACGCAAACAAATTCCTACAATGAGCAGTTCTTC	CASSPTQTNSYNEQFF
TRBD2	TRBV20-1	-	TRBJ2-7	TGCAGTGCTTATGGGACTAGCGGAAACTCCTACGAGCAGTACTTC	CSAYGTSGNSYEQYF
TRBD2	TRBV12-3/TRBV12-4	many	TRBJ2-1	TGTGCCACGGCGGGAGGGTCGAAGAATGAGCAGTTCTTC	CATAGGSKNEQFF
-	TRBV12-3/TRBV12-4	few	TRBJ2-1	TGTGCCAGCAGGTCCTTAGGTAACGAGCAGTTCTTC	CASRSLGNEQFF
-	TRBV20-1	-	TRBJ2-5	TGCAGTGCGCCGGGGACACCGGAGACCCAGTACTTC	CSAPGTPETQYF
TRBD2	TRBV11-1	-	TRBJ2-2	TGTGCCAGCAGTTCAGTGGCTAGCGGGAGTATGAACACCGGGGAGCTGTTTTTT	CASSSVASGSMNTGELFF
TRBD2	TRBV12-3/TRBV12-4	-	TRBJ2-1	TGTGCCAGCAGTTTACTAGCGGGAGGAAGTCGATTCTTC	CASSLLAGGSRFF
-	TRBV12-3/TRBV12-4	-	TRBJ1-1	TGTGCCAGCAGCAAAAGGTCAGGGGATGAATCTGAAGCTTTCTTT	CASSKRSGDESEAFF
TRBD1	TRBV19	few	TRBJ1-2	TGTGCCAGTAGTACGGGACAGGGCAACTATGGCTACACCTTC	CASSTGQGNYGYTF
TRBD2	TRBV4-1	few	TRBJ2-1	TGCGCCAGCAGCCCCTCTGCGGGGGGCTACAATGAGCAGTTCTTC	CASSPSAGGYNEQFF
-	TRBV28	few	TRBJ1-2	TGTGCCAGCAGTTCCCCCATACATGGAAATGGCTACACCTTC	CASSSPIHGNGYTF
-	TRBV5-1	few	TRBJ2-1	TGCGCCAGCAGCTTGATAAGGGATGGGTACAATGAGCAGTTCTTC	CASSLIRDGYNEQFF
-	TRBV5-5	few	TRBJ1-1	TGTGCCAGCAGCTTCCAGGGTGAATTGGCTGAAGCTTTCTTT	CASSFQGELAEAFF
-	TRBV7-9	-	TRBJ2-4	TGTGCCAGCAGCTACCGGGACGGAAACATTCAGTACTTC	CASSYRDGNIQYF
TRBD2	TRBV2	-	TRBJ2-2	TGTGCCAGCAGTTTCATTAGCGGGGGCCCGTTTGGGGAGCTGTTTTTT	CASSFISGGPFGELFF
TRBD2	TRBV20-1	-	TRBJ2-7	TGCAGTGCTAGACCAGGACTAGTCGGCGAGCAGTACTTC	CSARPGLVGEQYF
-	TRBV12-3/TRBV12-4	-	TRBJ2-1	TGTGCCAGCAAGGGTACGGGAAAGGGGGTCAATGAGCAGTTCTTC	CASKGTGKGVNEQFF
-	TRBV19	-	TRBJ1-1	TGTGCCAGTTGGGGTTTTGGGCTGAAAAAACGAAACACTGAAGCTTTCTTT	CASWGFGLKKRNTEAFF
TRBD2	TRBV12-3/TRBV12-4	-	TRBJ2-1	TGTGCCAGCAGTCGAAGCGGGAGGGGGGACAATGAGCAGTTCTTC	CASSRSGRGDNEQFF
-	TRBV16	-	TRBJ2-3	TGTGCCAGCAGCCCCCGTGGAGGGGGCCTCACAGATACGCAGTATTTT	CASSPRGGGLTDTQYF
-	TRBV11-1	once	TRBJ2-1	TGTGCCAGCAGCTTGCGCCGGGACTCAGTCTACAATGAGCAGTTCTTC	CASSLRRDSVYNEQFF
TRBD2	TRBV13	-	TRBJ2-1	TGTGCCAGCAGCTTAGTCGGGAGGGCCGTTAATGAGCAGTTCTTC	CASSLVGRAVNEQFF
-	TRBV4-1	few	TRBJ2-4	TGCGCCAGCAGCCAAGACCCGGACCATAGAGGGTACTTC	CASSQDPDHRGYF
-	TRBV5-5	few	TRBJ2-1	TGTGCCAGCAGCTTGGCCGCGGACATACGATACAATGAGCAGTTCTTC	CASSLAADIRYNEQFF
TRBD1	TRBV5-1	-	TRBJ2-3	TGCGCCAGCAGCTTGTTAGGACAGGGGATCGGAGATACGCAGTATTTT	CASSLLGQGIGDTQYF
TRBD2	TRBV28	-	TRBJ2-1	TGTGCCAGCAGGGGAGGGGGGACTAGCGGAGACAATGAGCAGTTCTTC	CASRGGGTSGDNEQFF